One and the same sample provided the 30 T cell receptor beta chains below, sequenced in a study of cytomegalovirus exposure and HLA in healthy donors (TCRdb year 2017). Receptors were amplified or captured by the immunoSEQ multiplex PCR assay. A mixture of 60 forward primers for TCR Vbeta segments and 13 reverse primers for TCR Jbeta segments was used in the multiplex PCR. The immuneACCESS repertoire file appears here via TCRdb, limited to in-frame rearrangements. These files lack a portion of the clones; in checked studies, under half of the deficit traces to unresolved V genes, and the cause of the others is not known. This sample lists about 140,000 clones; 73% were detected once. Jointly, the top ten make up over 1% of the sample. The sample comprised PBMCs. These receptors were taken from a woman between 40 and 55 years old in good health and CMV-seronegative.

The V gene is TRBV18, the J gene TRBJ1-3; D unresolved. Trimming shortened V by 4 bases and J by 4 bases, and 17 bases separated the two germline ends. This CDR3 region has 16 residues. Germline V lookup: CDR1 KGHSH, CDR2 LQKENI. This chain's CDR3 is CASSQERVIGGNTIYF. For the CDR3, the DNA is TGTGCCAGCTCACAGGAGAGAGTTATCGGCGGAAACACCATATATTTT.

The chain is built from TRBV7-6 and TRBJ2-2, with TRBD2 identical over 9 bases. This CDR3 comprises 15 residues. CDR1 SGHVS and CDR2 FNYEAQ come from the germline V gene. Trimming took 4 bases from V and 5 from J; bases not matched to a gene: 5. In DNA, the CDR3 is TGTGCCAGCAGCTCCGCGGGGGGGCGAACCGGGGAGCTGTTTTTT. Translated: CASSSAGGRTGELFF.

The chain joins TRBV2 to TRBJ2-6, with 10 bases identical to TRBD1. V shed 6 bases, J shed 3 bases, and the junction held 5 bases outside the gene matches. This CDR3 region has 16 residues. Germline CDR1 reads SNHLY; CDR2 reads FYNNEI. CDR3 sequence (DNA): TGTGCCAGCAGCCGGGACAGGGGCTTTGGGGCCAACGTCCTGACTTTC. Protein sequence: CASSRDRGFGANVLTF.

The count of this clone is one. This chain uses TRBV13 with TRBJ1-5; a possible D gene is TRBD1 (5 bases). The CDR3 covers 14 residues. Per germline, CDR1 PRHDT and CDR2 FYEKMQ (reference sequence). The ends were cut back, 2 bases at V and 11 bases at J, with 16 bases in the middle. In DNA, the CDR3 is TGTGCCAGCAGCTTACGGGGGAGCGATTTGGCCCAGCATTTT. Translating it yields CASSLRGSDLAQHF.

The J gene is TRBJ1-5, the V gene TRBV7-8; 8 bases line up with TRBD1. The germline V gene has CDR1 SGHVS and CDR2 FQNEAQ. This CDR3 has 16 residues. With V trimmed by 3 bases and J by 5 bases, 9 bases remained unmatched. The CDR3 spells CASSLRQGRSDQPQHF. The CDR3 nucleotides read TGTGCCAGCAGCTTGAGACAGGGGAGGTCGGATCAGCCCCAGCATTTT.

This CDR3 reads CASSPTGIYGYTF. CDR3 sequence (DNA): TGTGCCAGCAGCCCTACAGGGATTTATGGCTACACCTTC. The chain is built from TRBV5-6 and TRBJ1-2, with D possibly TRBD1 on 6 matching bases. There are 13 residues in the CDR3. The germline V and J ends were trimmed by 4 bases and 5 bases, with 12 bases remaining between them. The V gene's germline CDR1 is SGHDT and CDR2 YYEEEE. Using reference TRBV5-6 and TRBJ1-2 for the parts outside the CDR3, the full variable domain is DAGVTQSPTHLIKTRGQQVTLRCSPKSGHDTVSWYQQALGQGPQFIFQYYEEEERQRGNFPDRFSGHQFPNYSSELNVNALLLGDSALYLCASSPTGIYGYTFGSGTRLTVV.

The table lists this clone with a few counts. The chain employs TRBV2 and TRBJ2-6; 7 bases align to TRBD1. The V gene's germline CDR1 is SNHLY and CDR2 FYNNEI. J gave up 0 bases and V 6 bases, and 11 bases lay outside the gene matches. The CDR3 loop spans 18 amino acids. CDR3 protein: CASSAQGNFGSGANVLTF. The CDR3 bases are TGTGCCAGCAGCGCACAGGGGAATTTCGGCTCTGGGGCCAACGTCCTGACTTTC.

The rearrangement uses TRBV5-6 and TRBJ2-5; D perhaps matches TRBD2 (6 bases). Germline V CDR1 and CDR2: SGHDT, YYEEEE. The CDR3 runs 17 residues. V dropped 1 base and J dropped 3 bases, with 19 bases sitting between them. CDR3 sequence (DNA): TGTGCCAGCAGCTTGAAGCTTGGGGGGTTTACGGAAGAGACCCAGTACTTC. Translating gives CASSLKLGGFTEETQYF. The entire variable domain, with the rest obtained from reference TRBV5-6 and TRBJ2-5, is as follows: DAGVTQSPTHLIKTRGQQVTLRCSPKSGHDTVSWYQQALGQGPQFIFQYYEEEERQRGNFPDRFSGHQFPNYSSELNVNALLLGDSALYLCASSLKLGGFTEETQYFGPGTRLLVL.

The gene calls are TRBV4-1 and TRBJ1-2, with D maybe TRBD1 (6 bases). The germline V gene has CDR1 MGHRA and CDR2 YSYEKL. The CDR3 is 13 amino acids. V was pared by 1 base and J by 6 bases, with 9 bases between. The CDR3 nucleotides read TGCGCCAGCAGCCAAGGATCAGGGGATGGCTACACCTTC. Protein: CASSQGSGDGYTF.

This clone was found a few times. J is TRBJ1-1 and V is TRBV12-5, with 7 positions matching TRBD1. Unmatched junction bases numbered 5, after V lost 3 bases and J lost 4 bases. Germline lookup yields CDR1 LGHNT and CDR2 FRNRAP. The CDR3 runs to 14 residues. DNA of the CDR3: TGTGCTAGTGGTTTCACAGGGGTTGGCACTGAAGCTTTCTTT. Translation gives CASGFTGVGTEAFF. The variable domain in full, with the rest retrieved from reference TRBV12-5 and TRBJ1-1, is DARVTQTPRHKVTEMGQEVTMRCQPILGHNTVFWYRQTMMQGLELLAYFRNRAPLDDSGMPKDRFSAEMPDATLATLKIQPSEPRDSAVYFCASGFTGVGTEAFFGQGTRLTVV.

The chain is built from TRBV27 and TRBJ2-1, with D maybe TRBD1 (5 bases). The CDR3 runs 14 residues. Germline V gene sequence: CDR1 MNHEY, CDR2 SMNVEV (reference sequence). The V end was cut by 6 bases, the J end by 5 bases, with 14 bases between. This chain's CDR3 is CASSPHGADNEQFF. CDR3 DNA sequence: TGTGCCAGCAGCCCACATGGGGCAGACAATGAGCAGTTCTTC.

The chain recombines TRBV15 with TRBJ2-2, with a tentative D call TRBD1 (6 bases). The CDR3 totals 14 residues. Trimming removed 7 bases from V and 3 bases from J, with 12 bases in between. Germline V gene lookup returns CDR1 LNHNV and CDR2 YYDKDF (reference sequence). The CDR3 protein is CATKGGYDTGELFF. DNA for the CDR3: TGTGCCACCAAAGGGGGATACGACACCGGGGAGCTGTTTTTT.

The genes are TRBV5-1 and TRBJ1-2; 11 positions match TRBD1. J lost 3 bases, V lost 4 bases, and 11 bases had no gene match. The CDR3 has 17 amino acids. Looked up from germline, CDR1 is SGHRS and CDR2 is YFSETQ. CDR3 DNA sequence: TGCGCCAGCAGCCTATGGACAGGGGGCGAGAGAGACTATGGCTACACCTTC. Protein sequence: CASSLWTGGERDYGYTF.

The chain recombines TRBV9 with TRBJ2-1; 7 nucleotides match TRBD2. V lost 0 bases to trimming and J lost 9 bases; unmatched junction nucleotides: 6. Germline CDR1 and CDR2: SGDLS and YYNGEE. The CDR3 has 14 residues. CDR3 region: CASSVAAGVVEQFF. In nucleotides, the CDR3 is TGTGCCAGCAGCGTAGCCGCGGGGGTCGTTGAGCAGTTCTTC.

The chain uses TRBV2 and TRBJ2-3; a possible D gene is TRBD2 (6 bases). The length of the CDR3 is 14 residues. CDR1 SNHLY and CDR2 FYNNEI come from the germline V gene. Trimming shortened V by 6 bases and J by 1 base, and 11 bases separated the two germline ends. The chain's CDR3 is CASRGDSRTDTQYF. DNA of the CDR3: TGTGCCAGCAGAGGGGACTCCCGCACAGATACGCAGTATTTT.

The gene calls are TRBV7-3 and TRBJ2-1; 7 bases align to TRBD1. CDR3 length equals 14 residues. Germline CDR1 reads SGHTA; CDR2 reads FQGTGA. The ends lost 5 bases at V and 9 bases at J; junction bases unmatched: 10. The CDR3 sequence is CASSPSTGTSEQFF. The CDR3 DNA sequence: TGTGCCAGCAGCCCCTCGACAGGGACAAGTGAGCAGTTCTTC.

This clone was observed a handful of times. The chain employs TRBV4-3 and TRBJ1-1; D remains unclear. Per the germline V gene, CDR1 is LGHNA and CDR2 is YSLEER. The CDR3 sequence is 14 residues long. Trimming pared 0 bases from V and 5 bases from J, leaving 10 bases between. The CDR3 loop reads CASSQERRRTEAFF. The CDR3 DNA sequence: TGCGCCAGCAGCCAAGAGAGGAGGCGGACTGAAGCTTTCTTT.

This clone was detected a few times. The V gene is TRBV5-1, the J gene TRBJ1-4, with D unclear. CDR1 and CDR2 from the germline V gene are SGHRS and YFSETQ. Trimming pared 0 bases from V and 7 bases from J, leaving 10 bases between. The CDR3 covers 14 residues. The CDR3 here is CASSLGTVIEKLFF. CDR3 sequence (DNA): TGCGCCAGCAGCTTGGGTACGGTCATTGAAAAACTGTTTTTT.

The chain uses TRBV25-1 and TRBJ2-7; D is possibly TRBD2 (5 bases). CDR1 MGHDK and CDR2 SYGVNS come from the germline V gene. The V and J ends lost 0 bases and 5 bases respectively, with 14 bases between them. CDR3 length: 15 amino acids. This CDR3 reads CASSEYPLAGDEQYF. The DNA of the CDR3 is TGTGCCAGCAGTGAATATCCCCTAGCAGGCGACGAGCAGTACTTC.

The chain carries TRBV11-2 and TRBJ2-7; TRBD2 aligns across 7 bases. V dropped 3 bases and J dropped 2; count of bases not matched to a gene: 13. The CDR3 runs to 17 residues. Germline lookup yields CDR1 SGHAT and CDR2 FQNNGV. The CDR3 here is CASSFFTGGTNPYEQYF. CDR3 in DNA: TGTGCCAGCAGCTTTTTTACCGGGGGGACTAACCCCTACGAGCAGTACTTC.

The V call is TRBV14, the J call TRBJ1-2; no clear D gene. The CDR3 sequence is 14 residues long. Germline CDR1 and CDR2: SGHDN and FVKESK. V lost 1 base and J 8 bases, leaving 14 bases between the germline ends. The CDR3 DNA reads as TGTGCCAGCAGCCAAGGACGGGTCGTTGGGGGCTACACCTTC. Translating it yields CASSQGRVVGGYTF.

The chain is built from TRBV19 and TRBJ1-6; no clear D gene. The CDR3 loop spans 13 amino acids. The V and J ends lost 5 bases and 7 bases respectively, with 9 bases between them. Germline V gene data show CDR1 as LNHDA and CDR2 as SQIVND (reference sequence). In DNA form, the CDR3 reads TGTGCCAGTAGTGGGCAGACCAATTCACCCCTCCACTTT. It translates to CASSGQTNSPLHF.

The J gene is TRBJ1-1, the V gene TRBV5-1; D uncertain. Germline V gene data show CDR1 as SGHRS and CDR2 as YFSETQ. This CDR3 is built from 15 residues. V dropped 1 base and J dropped 4 bases, with 14 bases sitting between them. CDR3 nucleotide sequence: TGCGCCAGCAGCTTGATCGGGAACCCGAGCACTGAAGCTTTCTTT. The encoded protein is CASSLIGNPSTEAFF.

The CDR3 is CASSLSSFGVNTEAFF. The CDR3 DNA reads TGTGCCAGCAGTTTATCGTCTTTTGGAGTGAACACTGAAGCTTTCTTT. V is TRBV27 and J is TRBJ1-1; D is uncertain. Germline CDR1 MNHEY, CDR2 SMNVEV (reference sequence). The V end lost 0 bases, the J end lost 0 bases, and 11 bases lay between the germline ends. This CDR3 is 16 amino acids long.

This chain uses TRBV7-3 with TRBJ2-3; no firm D call. The ends were cut back, 6 bases at V and 3 bases at J, with 10 bases in the middle. Per germline, CDR1 SGHTA and CDR2 FQGTGA. The CDR3 runs to 13 residues. The CDR3 nucleotides read TGTGCCAGCAGTTCTGAGATGACAGATACGCAGTATTTT. Translating gives CASSSEMTDTQYF.

This clone was recorded a few times. The V and J genes are TRBV4-3 and TRBJ1-4, with a tentative D call TRBD1 (6 bases). This CDR3 region has 13 residues. Per germline, CDR1 LGHNA and CDR2 YSLEER. Between the trimmed V and J ends, which lost 0 bases and 11 bases, there was a span of 10 bases. The CDR3 DNA follows: TGCGCCAGCAGCCAAGATCGGGACACTAAACTGTTTTTT. Translated: CASSQDRDTKLFF.

This chain joins TRBV2 and TRBJ1-1; TRBD1 agrees at 9 bases. Germline assignment: CDR1 SNHLY and CDR2 FYNNEI. J was trimmed by 5 bases and V by 7 bases; bases with no gene match: 8. The CDR3 consists of 14 residues. Written as DNA, the CDR3 is TGTGCCAGCAACGGATTACAGGGGGCAACTGAAGCTTTCTTT. It specifies CASNGLQGATEAFF.

The chain has TRBV6-5 and TRBJ1-4, with D possibly being TRBD1 (5 bases). Germline V gives CDR1 MNHEY, CDR2 SVGAGI. The CDR3 spans 15 residues. Between the trimmed V and J ends, which lost 7 bases and 0 bases, there was a span of 12 bases. CDR3 region: CASTRQFATNEKLFF. CDR3 nucleotides: TGTGCCAGCACCAGACAGTTCGCAACTAATGAAAAACTGTTTTTT.

This clone was counted a single time. The chain recombines TRBV9 with TRBJ2-3; TRBD2 might be the D (6 bases). This CDR3 spans 16 amino acids. The V and J ends lost 3 bases and 0 bases respectively, with 14 bases between them. Germline CDR1 reads SGDLS; CDR2 reads YYNGEE. CDR3: CASSGTSGPSTDTQYF. CDR3 coding DNA: TGTGCCAGCAGCGGAACAAGCGGGCCTAGCACAGATACGCAGTATTTT.

This clone was picked up a small number of times. This chain uses TRBV5-4 with TRBJ2-7; 7 nucleotides agree with TRBD1. CDR1 is SGHNT and CDR2 is YYREEE in the germline V gene (reference sequence). J lost 5 bases, V lost 2 bases, and 7 bases had no gene match. This CDR3 region has 14 residues. For the CDR3, the DNA is TGTGCCAGCAGCTTCGACAGGGCGTTCCACGAGCAGTACGTC. Its protein is CASSFDRAFHEQYV.